Shown below are 32 T cell receptor beta chains from a single sample sequenced in a study of cytomegalovirus exposure and HLA in healthy donors. Researchers ran the PCR with 60 Vbeta and 13 Jbeta primers. Method: immunoSEQ multiplex PCR; TCRdb's copy keeps in-frame clones and lacks some. The table lists over 100,000 clones, 79% of them singletons. The sample consisted of PBMCs. These receptors were collected from a male donor in good health and CMV-seronegative.

This clone was observed a handful of times. The chain is built from TRBV7-9 and TRBJ1-6; 9 nucleotides line up with TRBD1. CDR1 is SEHNR, CDR2 FQNEAQ, per germline (reference sequence). V dropped 5 bases and J dropped 8; count of bases not matched to a gene: 7. The CDR3 covers 15 residues. CDR3 in amino acids: CASSQVGDRDSPLHF. Here the CDR3 DNA reads TGTGCCAGCAGCCAGGTTGGGGACAGGGATTCACCCCTCCACTTT.

V is TRBV6-5 and J is TRBJ1-4; unclear D gene. This CDR3 contains 14 residues. Germline V CDR1 and CDR2: MNHEY, SVGAGI. The germline V and J ends were trimmed by 5 bases and 0 bases, with 7 bases remaining between them. CDR3 in amino acids: CASSNRATNEKLFF. The CDR3 nucleotides are TGTGCCAGCAGTAACCGGGCAACTAATGAAAAACTGTTTTTT.

CDR3 residues: CASSSLQGKAGSGANVLTF. As DNA, the CDR3 is TGCGCCAGCAGCTCCCTACAGGGGAAGGCGGGCTCTGGGGCCAACGTCCTGACTTTC. The V call is TRBV5-1, the J call TRBJ2-6; the match to TRBD1 covers 7 bases. Per germline, CDR1 SGHRS and CDR2 YFSETQ. The CDR3 sequence is 19 residues long. The ends lost 3 bases at V and 0 bases at J; junction bases unmatched: 12.

The chain has TRBV9 and TRBJ1-3, with D maybe TRBD1 (5 bases). The germline V gene encodes CDR1 SGDLS and CDR2 YYNGEE. Trimming stripped 3 bases from V and 1 base from J, with 14 bases between. The CDR3 spans 16 residues. In nucleotides, the CDR3 is TGTGCCAGCAGCGCGAAGACAGCAGGTTCTGGAAACACCATATATTTT. This sequence encodes CASSAKTAGSGNTIYF.

J is TRBJ1-1 and V is TRBV5-3; D uncertain. TRBV5-3 has ORF status, its function being uncertain. The V end was cut by 10 bases, the J end by 5 bases, with 15 bases between. The CDR3 totals 12 residues. This CDR3 is CAADRGGTEAFF. DNA of the CDR3: TGTGCCGCTGACCGGGGAGGGACTGAAGCTTTCTTT.

This chain connects TRBV20-1 to TRBJ2-7; the D gene is possibly TRBD1 (5 bases). This CDR3 has 11 residues. Trimming stripped 2 bases from V and 4 bases from J, with 6 bases between. Germline-derived CDR1 and CDR2 are DFQATT and SNEGSKA (reference sequence). The CDR3 protein is CSARRQYEQYF. The CDR3 nucleotides are TGCAGTGCTAGAAGACAGTACGAGCAGTACTTC.

J is TRBJ2-3 and V is TRBV19; TRBD1 aligns across 9 bases. The CDR3 has 15 residues. CDR1 is LNHDA and CDR2 is SQIVND in the germline V gene (reference sequence). V was clipped by 1 base and J by 2 bases; unmatched bases: 1. The CDR3, as DNA: TGTGCCAGTAGTATAGGGGACAGGGTCACAGATACGCAGTATTTT. Encoded protein: CASSIGDRVTDTQYF.

This rearrangement joins TRBV9 to TRBJ2-1, with 8 bases fitting TRBD2. Trimming at V came to 2 bases and at J to 5 bases, leaving 12 bases not matched to a gene. Germline V gene sequence: CDR1 SGDLS, CDR2 YYNGEE. The CDR3 totals 17 residues. CDR3 in DNA: TGTGCCAGCAGCGTGGACCCGGGACTAGGCGTGGACAATGAGCAGTTCTTC. It encodes CASSVDPGLGVDNEQFF. Using reference TRBV9 and TRBJ2-1 for the parts outside the CDR3, the full variable domain is DSGVTQTPKHLITATGQRVTLRCSPRSGDLSVYWYQQSLDQGLQFLIQYYNGEERAKGNILERFSAQQFPDLHSELNLSSLELGDSALYFCASSVDPGLGVDNEQFFGPGTRLTVL.

This clone has at least ten counts. The chain's CDR3 is CASSDRDNSPLHF. The CDR3 DNA follows: TGTGCCAGCAGTGACAGGGATAATTCACCCCTCCACTTT. This sequence joins TRBV6-1 and TRBJ1-6; D perhaps matches TRBD1 (5 bases). The CDR3 is made up of 13 amino acids. CDR1 is MNHNS and CDR2 is SASEGT in the germline V gene. Trimming removed 3 bases from V and 5 bases from J, with 5 bases in between.

J is TRBJ2-2 and V is TRBV7-2; a weak D match, TRBD2 (7 bases). Germline V lookup: CDR1 SGHTA, CDR2 FQGNSA. There are 17 residues in the CDR3. Trimming pared 1 base from V and 1 base from J, leaving 13 bases between. The CDR3 sequence: CASSLVGGARNTGELFF. CDR3 DNA: TGTGCCAGCAGCTTAGTGGGGGGGGCCCGGAACACCGGGGAGCTGTTTTTT.

The genes are TRBV19 and TRBJ2-1; 7 bases line up with TRBD2. J lost 5 bases, V lost 4 bases, and 11 bases had no gene match. CDR1 LNHDA and CDR2 SQIVND come from the germline V gene (reference sequence). This CDR3 spans 16 amino acids. In DNA form, the CDR3 reads TGTGCCAGTAGTAAGCGGGAAGGGGTAGGACACAATGAGCAGTTCTTC. Translation gives CASSKREGVGHNEQFF.

To note about this clone: The junction and the germline gene differ at one end; a read error may be behind it. Other DNA sequences from this sample encode an identical CDR3 as well. The CDR3 DNA reads TGTGCCAGCAGCCCCATCGGCGGGTCAGGAGAAGCTTTCTTC. Its translation: CASSPIGGSGEAFF. The V gene is TRBV9, the J gene TRBJ1-1, with no clear D. From germline, CDR1 is SGDLS and CDR2 YYNGEE. The CDR3 has 14 residues.

The rearrangement links TRBV7-9 to TRBJ2-5; 8 nucleotides line up with TRBD1. The end of the DNA aligns better with TRBJ2-7, so the J call may be wrong. This CDR3 region has 14 residues. The germline CDR1 and CDR2 sequences are SEHNR and FQNEAQ (reference sequence). CDR3 sequence: CASSGGTGSYEQYF. The CDR3 region has the DNA TGTGCCAGCAGCGGCGGGACAGGTTCCTACGAGCAGTACTTC.

The chain couples TRBV9 to TRBJ1-4; 9 bases are shared with TRBD1. Germline V gene data show CDR1 as SGDLS and CDR2 as YYNGEE. This CDR3 has 14 amino acids. The V segment lost 2 bases and the J segment 7 bases; nucleotides outside the gene matches: 3. Written as DNA, the CDR3 is TGTGCCAGCAGCGTCGGGACAGGGATTGAAAAACTGTTTTTT. Amino acid sequence: CASSVGTGIEKLFF.

The chain joins TRBV7-9 to TRBJ2-7, with no clear D. The CDR3 is 13 amino acids. CDR1 SEHNR and CDR2 FQNEAQ come from the germline V gene (reference sequence). V lost 3 bases and J 2 bases, leaving 8 bases between the germline ends. CDR3 nucleotide sequence: TGTGCCAGCAGCTTGTTTGGAGCCTACGAGCAGTACTTC. This sequence encodes CASSLFGAYEQYF.

The J gene is TRBJ2-3, the V gene TRBV6-4; a weak D match, TRBD2 (5 bases). The germline V gene encodes CDR1 MRHNA and CDR2 SNTAGT. V lost 4 bases, J lost 6 bases, and 11 bases lay in between. The CDR3 loop spans 13 amino acids. CDR3 DNA sequence: TGTGCCAGCAGTGCGGAGGCCTCTGATACGCAGTATTTT. It yields the protein CASSAEASDTQYF.

The V call is TRBV6-1, the J call TRBJ1-2; 11 bases map to TRBD1. J lost 7 bases, V lost 2 bases, and 6 bases had no gene match. In germline, CDR1 is MNHNS, CDR2 SASEGT. The CDR3 contains 15 residues. The CDR3 coding sequence is TGTGCCAGCAGTGAAATGGACAGGGGGCGCTCTGGCTACACCTTC. Translating it yields CASSEMDRGRSGYTF.

V usage is TRBV18 and J usage is TRBJ2-2, with no clear D. The CDR3 contains 16 residues. Germline CDR1 reads KGHSH; CDR2 reads LQKENI. Trimming removed 0 bases at V and 3 bases at J, with 11 bases between. Here the CDR3 reads CASSPPGQAHTGELFF. CDR3 DNA sequence: TGTGCCAGCTCACCACCGGGCCAGGCCCACACCGGGGAGCTGTTTTTT. The variable domain in full, completed from reference TRBV18 and TRBJ2-2, reads NAGVMQNPRHLVRRRGQEARLRCSPMKGHSHVYWYRQLPEEGLKFMVYLQKENIIDESGMPKERFSAEFPKEGPSILRIQQVVRGDSAAYFCASSPPGQAHTGELFFGEGSRLTVL.

A word on this clone: A junction boundary mismatches the germline segment, possibly from a read error. V and J are TRBV29-1 and TRBJ2-5; D unresolved. The CDR3 spans 13 residues. CDR1 SQVTM and CDR2 ANQGSEA come from the germline V gene. CDR3 sequence (DNA): TGCAGCTTTGAAACCCTCGCAGCGGAGACCCAGTACTTC. As protein: CSFETLAAETQYF.

The V gene is TRBV7-9, the J gene TRBJ1-2; possibly TRBD1 for D (6 bases). V was clipped by 2 bases and J by 6 bases, with 10 bases between them. This CDR3 comprises 13 residues. Germline CDR1 SEHNR, CDR2 FQNEAQ (reference sequence). CDR3 in amino acids: CASSLSGAHGYTF. As DNA, the CDR3 is TGTGCCAGCAGCTTATCAGGGGCGCATGGCTACACCTTC.

The table lists this clone with a count of one. The genes are TRBV4-1 and TRBJ2-3, with 7 nucleotides matching TRBD2. Germline CDR1 MGHRA, CDR2 YSYEKL. V was clipped by 1 base and J by 0 bases; unmatched bases: 4. This CDR3 is 16 amino acids long. CDR3 sequence reads: CASSQGSGDSTDTQYF. The CDR3 DNA reads TGCGCCAGCAGCCAAGGAAGCGGGGATAGCACAGATACGCAGTATTTT.

The gene calls are TRBV19 and TRBJ2-6, with TRBD1 as a possible D gene (6 bases). Trimming removed 5 bases at V and 2 bases at J, with 13 bases between. The CDR3 sequence is 16 residues long. Germline CDR1 LNHDA, CDR2 SQIVND (reference sequence). The CDR3 spells CASSPADRTGANVLTF. In nucleotides, the CDR3 is TGTGCCAGTAGTCCTGCCGACAGGACTGGGGCCAACGTCCTGACTTTC.

This chain connects TRBV6-5 to TRBJ1-1, with 7 nucleotides matching TRBD1. The junction had 6 bases not matched to a gene; V was cut back by 0 bases and J by 5 bases. Germline CDR1 is MNHEY and CDR2 is SVGAGI. This CDR3 contains 15 residues. The CDR3 DNA sequence: TGTGCCAGCAGTTACTCCCGGGCAGGGGGAACTGAAGCTTTCTTT. It encodes CASSYSRAGGTEAFF.

The chain combines TRBV7-8 with TRBJ1-4; D remains unclear. The germline gives CDR1 SGHVS, CDR2 FQNEAQ. The CDR3 runs 15 residues. V was clipped by 6 bases and J by 4 bases, with 15 bases between them. The DNA for the CDR3 is TGTGCCAGCAGGAGGGCAGGCAACTTTAATGAAAAACTGTTTTTT. Translating it yields CASRRAGNFNEKLFF.

The J gene is TRBJ2-4, the V gene TRBV7-2, with TRBD2 as a possible D gene (7 bases). The CDR3 extends over 16 amino acids. The V gene's germline CDR1 is SGHTA and CDR2 FQGNSA. V shed 1 base and J shed 7 bases, with 17 bases lying between them. Written as DNA, the CDR3 is TGTGCCAGCAGCTTAGGCCCAGAAAGGGGGGGGAACATTCAGTACTTC. Its protein is CASSLGPERGGNIQYF.

The rearrangement joins TRBV13 to TRBJ2-5, with 7 bases fitting TRBD1. CDR3 size: 14 residues. CDR1 and CDR2 (germline): PRHDT, FYEKMQ (reference sequence). Trimming at V came to 0 bases and at J to 5 bases, leaving 3 bases not matched to a gene. This chain's CDR3 is CASSLGGQKETQYF. The CDR3 region has the DNA TGTGCCAGCAGCTTAGGGGGACAGAAGGAGACCCAGTACTTC. Full variable domain (remainder filled in from reference TRBV13 and TRBJ2-5): AAGVIQSPRHLIKEKRETATLKCYPIPRHDTVYWYQQGPGQDPQFLISFYEKMQSDKGSIPDRFSAQQFSDYHSELNMSSLELGDSALYFCASSLGGQKETQYFGPGTRLLVL.

The rearrangement joins TRBV7-8 to TRBJ1-6; TRBD1 agrees at 11 bases. Per the germline V gene, CDR1 is SGHVS and CDR2 is FQNEAQ. CDR3 length equals 15 residues. The ends lost 5 bases at V and 9 bases at J; junction bases unmatched: 6. The chain's CDR3 is CASSEVGTGGSPLHF. DNA for the CDR3: TGTGCCAGCAGCGAAGTGGGGACAGGGGGTTCACCCCTCCACTTT.

This CDR3 reads CASSLSSTQETQYF. The CDR3 DNA is TGCGCCAGCAGCTTGTCTAGCACCCAAGAGACCCAGTACTTC. V usage is TRBV5-1 and J usage is TRBJ2-5, with TRBD2 as a possible D gene (5 bases). V lost 1 base and J 1 base, leaving 8 bases between the germline ends. This CDR3 is 14 amino acids long. CDR1 and CDR2 from the germline V gene are SGHRS and YFSETQ.

The rearrangement links TRBV9 to TRBJ1-2, with a possible D match to TRBD1 (6 bases). Trimming pared 3 bases from V and 3 bases from J, leaving 9 bases between. The CDR3 totals 13 residues. The germline V gene has CDR1 SGDLS and CDR2 YYNGEE. CDR3 residues: CASSGQADYGYTF. The DNA of the CDR3 is TGTGCCAGCAGCGGACAGGCGGACTATGGCTACACCTTC.

V and J are TRBV30 and TRBJ2-7; 7 bases align to TRBD2. The ends lost 2 bases at V and 6 bases at J; junction bases unmatched: 10. Germline assignment: CDR1 GTSNPN and CDR2 SVGIG (reference sequence). This CDR3 comprises 14 residues. The CDR3 region is CAWSLGRGDTEQYF. The CDR3 region has the DNA TGTGCCTGGAGTCTGGGACGGGGGGATACCGAGCAGTACTTC.

The chain links TRBV7-2 to TRBJ2-1; D perhaps matches TRBD2 (5 bases). Trimming stripped 1 base from V and 0 bases from J, with 7 bases between. CDR1 and CDR2 from the germline V gene are SGHTA and FQGNSA. The CDR3 is made up of 15 amino acids. CDR3 residues: CASSLEADSYNEQFF. CDR3 DNA sequence: TGTGCCAGCAGCTTAGAAGCGGACTCCTACAATGAGCAGTTCTTC.

The gene calls are TRBV6-5 and TRBJ1-2; D is undetermined. Trimming took off 2 bases at V and 1 base at J, with 5 bases between the two ends. The germline V gene encodes CDR1 MNHEY and CDR2 SVGAGI. CDR3 length: 13 amino acids. The CDR3 DNA follows: TGTGCCAGCAGTTACGAGGGTAACTATGGCTACACCTTC. Residues: CASSYEGNYGYTF.